This passage covers 32 T cell receptor beta chains from one sample sequenced in a study of blood T cell repertoires in COVID-19. The repertoire was sequenced with immunoSEQ multiplex PCR; TCRdb's copy has only in-frame clones and lacks some. The sample lists 200,000 to 250,000 clones; about 87% were seen once. Sequenced input: PBMCs or T cells enriched from blood (not recorded which). Source of these receptors: a young woman who had recovered from COVID-19.

The chain couples TRBV12-3 or TRBV12-4 to TRBJ1-1, with 7 bases identical to TRBD1. The CDR3 runs 11 residues. V shed 6 bases, J shed 11 bases, and the junction held 6 bases outside the gene matches. The CDR3, as DNA: TGTGCCAGCAGCACGGGACAGAATGCTTTCTTT. Its protein is CASSTGQNAFF.

The chain employs TRBV3-1 (or the pseudogene TRBV3-2) and TRBJ2-7, with D perhaps TRBD1 (6 bases). The CDR3 has 15 amino acids. Per the germline V gene, CDR1 is LGHDT and CDR2 is YNNKEL (reference sequence). Trimming took off 0 bases at V and 3 bases at J, with 12 bases between the two ends. CDR3 in amino acids: CASSQEAGAIYEQYF. Written as DNA, the CDR3 is TGTGCCAGCAGCCAAGAAGCAGGGGCGATCTACGAGCAGTACTTC.

The chain uses TRBV7-8 and TRBJ2-3, with 16 bases fitting TRBD2. The trim removed 3 bases at V and 2 bases at J, leaving 8 bases unmatched. The V gene's germline CDR1 is SGHVS and CDR2 FQNEAQ. This CDR3 spans 19 amino acids. The CDR3 nucleotides read TGTGCCAGCAGCTTCGCCGGGACTAGCGGGGGGGCCTCCACAGATACGCAGTATTTT. Protein: CASSFAGTSGGASTDTQYF.

This CDR3 is CASSQDRGQWETQYF. The CDR3 DNA follows: TGTGCCAGCAGCCAAGACAGGGGCCAATGGGAGACCCAGTACTTC. V gene TRBV4-2 combines with J gene TRBJ2-5; the D gene is possibly TRBD1 (6 bases). CDR3 length: 15 amino acids. V lost 0 bases, J lost 5 bases, and 13 bases lay in between. Germline values: CDR1 LGHNA, CDR2 YNFKEQ.

The chain combines TRBV5-6 with TRBJ1-2, with D possibly matching TRBD1 (5 bases). Germline lookup yields CDR1 SGHDT and CDR2 YYEEEE. Trimming cost V 1 base and J 4 bases, with 11 bases left between them. The CDR3 totals 14 residues. CDR3 amino acids: CASSLKGLRYGYTF. Here the CDR3 DNA reads TGTGCCAGCAGCTTGAAGGGACTCCGCTATGGCTACACCTTC.

Worth noting for this clone: This specimen includes other DNA sequences encoding the same CDR3. The chain recombines TRBV12-3 or TRBV12-4 with TRBJ2-5; D remains unclear. This CDR3 contains 11 residues. Deletions cut 3 bases from V and 4 bases from J, with 3 bases between. CDR3 DNA sequence: TGTGCCAGCAGTTTGAGAGAGACCCAGTACTTC. Translated, it gives CASSLRETQYF.

A single count supports this clone. V and J are TRBV7-2 and TRBJ2-7; tentative D call: TRBD1 (5 bases). The CDR3 totals 15 residues. Trimming removed 1 base from V and 1 base from J, with 11 bases in between. CDR1 and CDR2 (germline): SGHTA, FQGNSA. The CDR3 nucleotides are TGTGCCAGCAGCTTAGATCCAGGGTCGTCCTACGAGCAGTACTTC. This encodes CASSLDPGSSYEQYF.

The genes are TRBV3-1 (or the pseudogene TRBV3-2) and TRBJ1-2; D possibly corresponds to TRBD1 (6 bases). The CDR3 covers 14 residues. The ends were cut back, 4 bases at V and 3 bases at J, with 12 bases in the middle. Germline V CDR1 and CDR2: LGHDT, YNNKEL (reference sequence). CDR3 amino acids: CASSLPGVDYGYTF. The CDR3 DNA reads as TGTGCCAGCAGCCTTCCAGGGGTTGACTATGGCTACACCTTC.

This rearrangement joins TRBV19 to TRBJ2-5; D possibly corresponds to TRBD2 (5 bases). This CDR3 has 17 amino acids. Germline values: CDR1 LNHDA, CDR2 SQIVND (reference sequence). The ends were cut back, 4 bases at V and 5 bases at J, with 23 bases in the middle. Here the CDR3 reads CASSTGIGSRPEETQYF. In DNA form, the CDR3 reads TGTGCCAGTAGTACAGGAATTGGGAGTCGCCCAGAGGAGACCCAGTACTTC.

The chain uses TRBV7-8 and TRBJ1-1, with TRBD1 matching 9 bases. Germline V gene sequence: CDR1 SGHVS, CDR2 FQNEAQ. The V segment lost 0 bases and the J segment 7 bases; nucleotides outside the gene matches: 3. This CDR3 is 14 amino acids long. This CDR3 is CASSLAQGAREAFF. DNA of the CDR3: TGTGCCAGCAGCTTAGCACAGGGGGCGCGTGAAGCTTTCTTT.

The V gene is TRBV7-2, the J gene TRBJ2-5; 12 bases match TRBD2. The CDR3 totals 17 residues. The germline V gene has CDR1 SGHTA and CDR2 FQGNSA. Unmatched junction bases numbered 5, after V lost 0 bases and J lost 3 bases. CDR3 sequence reads: CASSLARLAGEKETQYF. The CDR3 nucleotides are TGTGCCAGCAGCTTAGCGAGACTAGCGGGGGAGAAAGAGACCCAGTACTTC.

CDR3 sequence reads: CASRTGTDTQYF. CDR3 bases: TGTGCCAGCAGGACAGGCACAGATACGCAGTATTTT. The chain recombines TRBV12-3 or TRBV12-4 with TRBJ2-3, with D possibly matching TRBD1 (5 bases). This CDR3 spans 12 amino acids. The V and J ends lost 6 bases and 1 base respectively, with 5 bases between them.

This sequence joins TRBV9 and TRBJ1-3, with a weak D call TRBD1 (5 bases). V lost 0 bases and J 4 bases, leaving 11 bases between the germline ends. This CDR3 has 15 amino acids. The V gene's germline CDR1 is SGDLS and CDR2 YYNGEE. The CDR3 here is CASSVGQNLGNTIYF. For the CDR3, the DNA is TGTGCCAGCAGCGTAGGACAGAACCTAGGAAACACCATATATTTT.

This clone was observed a few times. DNA for the CDR3: TGTGCCAGCAGTTACGCGGCGACTGAAGCTTTCTTT. Translated, it gives CASSYAATEAFF. The chain has TRBV6-6 and TRBJ1-1; no reliable D call. This CDR3 region has 12 residues. Trimming removed 2 bases from V and 5 bases from J, with 6 bases in between. The germline V gene encodes CDR1 MNHNY and CDR2 SVGAGI (reference sequence).

The table lists this clone with a count of one. The V and J genes are TRBV7-9 and TRBJ2-7; D remains ambiguous. This CDR3 contains 14 residues. V lost 4 bases and J 7 bases, leaving 17 bases between the germline ends. From germline, CDR1 is SEHNR and CDR2 FQNEAQ (reference sequence). In DNA, the CDR3 is TGTGCCAGCAGCTCTCTCACTATGGTGGGTGAGCAGTACTTC. This gives the protein CASSSLTMVGEQYF.

This clone was counted many times. The V gene is TRBV2, the J gene TRBJ1-1; D is perhaps TRBD1 (6 bases). Looked up from germline, CDR1 is SNHLY and CDR2 is FYNNEI. V was shortened by 6 bases and J by 1 base, with 15 bases between the two germline ends. The CDR3 has 15 residues. The CDR3 bases are TGTGCCAGCAGACCCAGACAGGAGAAGAACACTGAAGCTTTCTTT. It yields the protein CASRPRQEKNTEAFF.

J is TRBJ1-1 and V is TRBV11-3, with TRBD1 identical over 9 bases. Germline assignment: CDR1 SGHNT and CDR2 YENEEA. With V trimmed by 5 bases and J by 3 bases, 1 base remained unmatched. The CDR3 has 13 residues. CDR3 bases: TGTGCCAGCAGCCGGGACAGGGACACTGAAGCTTTCTTT. As protein: CASSRDRDTEAFF.

The chain uses TRBV6-5 and TRBJ2-5; a possible D gene is TRBD1 (6 bases). CDR1 MNHEY and CDR2 SVGAGI come from the germline V gene. This CDR3 spans 13 amino acids. V lost 6 bases and J 4 bases, leaving 12 bases between the germline ends. In DNA, the CDR3 is TGTGCCAGCAGGATGCAAGGGGGAGAGACCCAGTACTTC. Amino acids: CASRMQGGETQYF.

This clone was picked up one time. The genes are TRBV29-1 and TRBJ1-1, with D perhaps TRBD1 (6 bases). From germline, CDR1 is SQVTM and CDR2 ANQGSEA. There are 12 residues in the CDR3. Trimming left V 7 bases short and J 1 base short, with 10 bases between. The CDR3 loop is CSAQQGNTEAFF. CDR3 sequence (DNA): TGCAGCGCGCAACAGGGGAACACTGAAGCTTTCTTT. The variable domain in full, with the rest retrieved from reference TRBV29-1 and TRBJ1-1, is SAVISQKPSRDICQRGTSLTIQCQVDSQVTMMFWYRQQPGQSLTLIATANQGSEATYESGFVIDKFPISRPNLTFSTLTVSNMSPEDSSIYLCSAQQGNTEAFFGQGTRLTVV.

The chain employs TRBV25-1 and TRBJ1-2, with 8 bases fitting TRBD1. V lost 4 bases, J lost 7 bases, and 2 bases stayed unmatched. From germline, CDR1 is MGHDK and CDR2 SYGVNS. This CDR3 has 12 residues. This CDR3 reads CASSADRGGYTF. The DNA for the CDR3 is TGTGCCAGCAGTGCCGACAGGGGTGGCTACACCTTC.

J is TRBJ2-1 and V is TRBV3-1 (or the pseudogene TRBV3-2); the D is unclear. This CDR3 is built from 12 residues. From germline, CDR1 is LGHDT and CDR2 YNNKEL (reference sequence). Trimming left V 2 bases short and J 9 bases short, with 8 bases between. Here the CDR3 DNA reads TGTGCCAGCAGCCAACCGCTGAGTGAGCAGTTCTTC. It is translated as CASSQPLSEQFF.

The chain joins TRBV7-9 to TRBJ1-1; weak D call: TRBD1 (6 bases). The V and J ends lost 6 bases and 2 bases respectively, with 13 bases between them. Germline V gives CDR1 SEHNR, CDR2 FQNEAQ (reference sequence). This CDR3 has 14 amino acids. For the CDR3, the DNA is TGTGCCAGCAGTCCTGGACAGTCTAACACTGAAGCTTTCTTT. It translates to CASSPGQSNTEAFF. Combining the CDR3 with reference TRBV7-9 and TRBJ1-1 gives the whole variable domain DTGVSQNPRHKITKRGQNVTFRCDPISEHNRLYWYRQTLGQGPEFLTYFQNEAQLEKSRLLSDRFSAERPKGSFSTLEIQRTEQGDSAMYLCASSPGQSNTEAFFGQGTRLTVV.

This clone is labeled as medium-sized. The chain couples TRBV24-1 to TRBJ2-1, with D possibly being TRBD1 (5 bases). V gave up 4 bases and J gave up 4 bases, with 10 bases separating them. This CDR3 spans 14 amino acids. CDR1 and CDR2 (germline): KGHDR, SFDVKD. The CDR3 region has the DNA TGTGCCACCAGTGACACGACAGATTACAATGAGCAGTTCTTC. As protein: CATSDTTDYNEQFF.

The chain uses TRBV10-2 and TRBJ1-1; the D gene is possibly TRBD1 (5 bases). The germline gives CDR1 WSHSY, CDR2 SAAADI. V shed 6 bases and J shed 10 bases, with 12 bases lying between them. CDR3 size: 11 residues. The CDR3, as DNA: TGCGCCAGCAGGGGGGGGGTAGGAGCTTTCTTT. Residues: CASRGGVGAFF.

The chain is built from TRBV11-3 and TRBJ2-3, with TRBD1 as a possible D gene (5 bases). CDR1 SGHNT and CDR2 YENEEA come from the germline V gene. This CDR3 spans 15 amino acids. V was cut by 1 base and J by 4 bases, with 12 bases left in between. The CDR3, as DNA: TGTGCCAGCAGCTTAGGGGGCTTCAAGGCAGATACGCAGTATTTT. It is translated as CASSLGGFKADTQYF.

The genes are TRBV3-1 (or the pseudogene TRBV3-2) and TRBJ1-1, with 9 positions matching TRBD1. The CDR3 is 13 amino acids. The trim removed 7 bases at V and 4 bases at J, leaving 4 bases unmatched. In germline, CDR1 is LGHDT, CDR2 YNNKEL (reference sequence). CDR3 in DNA: TGTGCCAGCATTAGGACAGGGGCCACTGAAGCTTTCTTT. Its translation: CASIRTGATEAFF.

The V call is TRBV6-5, the J call TRBJ2-5; 11 bases line up with TRBD2. CDR1 is MNHEY and CDR2 is SVGAGI in the germline V gene. The junction had 7 bases not matched to a gene; V was cut back by 7 bases and J by 3 bases. This CDR3 is 15 amino acids long. The CDR3 DNA is TGTGCCAGCACCCCACTAGCGGGGGCCGAAGAGACCCAGTACTTC. The encoded protein is CASTPLAGAEETQYF.

The gene calls are TRBV12-3 or TRBV12-4 and TRBJ1-4; perhaps TRBD1 as D (5 bases). V was shortened by 6 bases and J by 8 bases, with 13 bases between the two germline ends. The CDR3 is made up of 13 amino acids. The CDR3 bases are TGTGCCAGCAGCTTTGGGGGGGAAGAAAAACTGTTTTTT. Amino acid sequence: CASSFGGEEKLFF.

The chain combines TRBV15 with TRBJ2-7; D is possibly TRBD2 (5 bases). Trimming removed 6 bases from V and 6 bases from J, with 18 bases in between. In germline, CDR1 is LNHNV, CDR2 YYDKDF (reference sequence). The CDR3 contains 14 residues. CDR3 in amino acids: CATSRSEALFEQYF. As DNA, the CDR3 is TGTGCCACCAGTCGATCGGAGGCCCTCTTCGAGCAGTACTTC.

This rearrangement joins TRBV27 to TRBJ2-3; 9 bases map to TRBD1. The CDR3 is made up of 15 amino acids. The V and J ends lost 3 bases and 1 base, in that order; junction bases with no gene match: 2. CDR1 is MNHEY, CDR2 SMNVEV, per germline (reference sequence). The CDR3 sequence is CASSLWTGGTDTQYF. The CDR3 coding sequence is TGTGCCAGCAGTTTGTGGACAGGGGGCACAGATACGCAGTATTTT.

J is TRBJ1-4 and V is TRBV6-6; possible D gene TRBD1, 6 bases. The V gene lost 6 bases and the J gene lost 6 bases, with 14 bases spanning the gap. Germline values: CDR1 MNHNY, CDR2 SVGAGI (reference sequence). This CDR3 has 14 residues. The CDR3 loop is CASREQGSDEKLFF. DNA of the CDR3: TGTGCCAGCAGAGAACAGGGATCGGATGAAAAACTGTTTTTT.

This clone was seen just once. The genes are TRBV20-1 and TRBJ2-5; D gene ambiguous. V lost 8 bases to trimming and J lost 4 bases, with 11 bases between them. The length of the CDR3 is 11 residues. Per germline, CDR1 DFQATT and CDR2 SNEGSKA (reference sequence). The CDR3 region has the DNA TGCAGTCCTGTAATTGTAGAGACCCAGTACTTC. Its translation is CSPVIVETQYF.